Listed below are T cell receptor beta chains from one sample, sequenced in a study of blood T cell repertoires in COVID-19. Measured with immunoSEQ multiplex PCR; TCRdb has only the in-frame clones, and not every one. This sample has 250,000 to 350,000 clones, with 65% to 85% found just once. Sequenced sample: peripheral blood. These receptors were taken from a human donor with COVID-19, enrolled during active disease. The donor label of this sample is uncertain. CDR3s include the opening cysteine and the closing phenylalanine or tryptophan. Each record gives: CDR3 length, D gene, V gene, clone size, J gene, CDR3 protein, CDR3 DNA. A D gene is named only where the DNA matches it firmly. Not all rows give a size; the values are once, few, many and, for expanded clones, a class.

13	.	TRBV19	.	TRBJ2-3	CASSQTTADTQYF	TGTGCCAGTAGTCAGACTACCGCAGATACGCAGTATTTT
12	.	TRBV7-2	.	TRBJ1-4	CASSLAGQKLFF	TGTGCCAGCAGCTTAGCAGGACAGAAACTGTTTTTT
15	TRBD2	TRBV28	.	TRBJ2-1	CASSLRGLVTDEQFF	TGTGCCAGCAGTTTAAGGGGACTAGTAACCGATGAGCAGTTCTTC
15	TRBD2	TRBV28	.	TRBJ2-7	CASSPPPGGPYEQYF	TGTGCCAGCAGTCCCCCCCCGGGGGGACCCTACGAGCAGTACTTC
17	.	TRBV27	few	TRBJ1-5	CASSAEASTGGGQPQHF	TGTGCCAGCAGTGCCGAAGCCTCAACCGGTGGAGGCCAGCCCCAGCATTTT
13	.	TRBV18	.	TRBJ2-1	CASSPGLNNEQFF	TGTGCCAGCTCACCTGGACTGAACAATGAGCAGTTCTTC
13	TRBD2	TRBV6-4	.	TRBJ2-1	CAKTSGRLHEQFF	TGTGCCAAGACTAGCGGGAGACTTCATGAGCAGTTCTTC
15	.	TRBV7-3	.	TRBJ1-2	CASSSRDGRNYGYTF	TGTGCCAGCAGCTCCCGGGACGGGAGGAACTATGGCTACACCTTC
15	TRBD1	TRBV7-2	.	TRBJ1-2	CASNPSGGSNYGYTF	TGTGCCAGCAACCCATCAGGGGGCTCTAACTATGGCTACACCTTC
17	TRBD2	TRBV5-1	.	TRBJ2-1	CASSADLAGGTYNEQFF	TGCGCCAGCAGCGCAGATCTAGCGGGAGGTACCTACAATGAGCAGTTCTTC
15	.	TRBV27	.	TRBJ2-7	CASSFWAGALGEQYF	TGTGCCAGCAGTTTTTGGGCGGGGGCTCTCGGCGAGCAGTACTTC
16	TRBD2	TRBV19	.	TRBJ2-1	CASSIGAGVSYNEQFF	TGTGCCAGTAGTATTGGAGCGGGAGTTTCCTACAATGAGCAGTTCTTC
15	TRBD1	TRBV2	.	TRBJ1-4	CASSLYTGANEKLFF	TGTGCCAGCAGTCTATATACAGGGGCTAATGAAAAACTGTTTTTT
15	.	TRBV7-2	few	TRBJ1-5	CASTRVRAPNQPQHF	TGTGCCAGCACGAGGGTGAGGGCCCCCAATCAGCCCCAGCATTTT
19	.	TRBV24-1	.	TRBJ2-6	CATSDTDSSPSSGANVLTF	TGTGCCACCAGTGATACGGACAGTTCCCCGAGCTCTGGGGCCAACGTCCTGACTTTC
13	.	TRBV5-1	.	TRBJ2-1	CASSLDSNNEQFF	TGCGCCAGCAGCCTCGACAGTAACAATGAGCAGTTCTTC
17	.	TRBV7-9	.	TRBJ1-1	CASSGGTSGRGTTEAFF	TGTGCCAGCAGCGGCGGGACGTCGGGGAGGGGGACCACTGAAGCTTTCTTT
11	.	TRBV7-2	.	TRBJ1-2	CASSLRDGYTF	TGTGCCAGCAGCTTGAGGGATGGCTACACCTTC
13	.	TRBV5-5	.	TRBJ1-4	CASSLRVTEKLFF	TGTGCCAGCAGCCTCCGGGTTACGGAAAAACTGTTTTTT
14	.	TRBV7-2	.	TRBJ1-2	CASSLVGTLYGYTF	TGTGCCAGCAGCTTAGTCGGGACACTTTATGGCTACACCTTC
18	.	TRBV6-2/TRBV6-3	once	TRBJ2-7	CASSYSGFERTEGGEQYF	TGTGCCAGCAGTTACTCGGGATTTGAAAGGACAGAGGGCGGGGAGCAGTACTTC
14	.	TRBV19	few	TRBJ1-1	CASSIIGGNTEAFF	TGTGCCAGTAGTATTATTGGAGGGAACACTGAAGCTTTCTTT
15	TRBD2	TRBV9	few	TRBJ2-1	CASRASGRAYNEQFF	TGTGCCAGCAGGGCCAGCGGGAGGGCCTACAATGAGCAGTTCTTC
19	TRBD1	TRBV19	.	TRBJ2-3	CASSMTGTGTDLGGDTQYF	TGTGCCAGTAGTATGACCGGGACAGGGACCGATCTAGGAGGAGATACGCAGTATTTT
13	.	TRBV4-1	.	TRBJ1-2	CASSPQWGYGYTF	TGCGCCAGCAGCCCTCAATGGGGCTACGGCTACACCTTC
18	TRBD2	TRBV7-7	.	TRBJ2-1	CASSLQPGLAGGNNEQFF	TGTGCTAGCAGCTTACAGCCGGGACTAGCGGGAGGGAACAATGAGCAGTTCTTC
17	TRBD2	TRBV19	.	TRBJ2-6	CASTPGGGSSGANVLTF	TGTGCCAGTACCCCGGGGGGAGGAAGCTCTGGGGCCAACGTCCTGACTTTC
14	.	TRBV2	.	TRBJ1-1	CASSDIGVYTEAFF	TGTGCCAGCAGTGATATCGGGGTTTACACTGAAGCTTTCTTT
13	.	TRBV2	.	TRBJ2-1	CATRDFRYNEQFF	TGTGCCACCCGGGACTTCCGATACAATGAGCAGTTCTTC
16	TRBD1	TRBV28	.	TRBJ1-4	CASSQRTGTANEKLFF	TGTGCCAGCAGTCAGAGAACCGGGACAGCAAATGAAAAACTGTTTTTT
14	TRBD1	TRBV9	.	TRBJ1-1	CASKRTGGSSEAFF	TGTGCCAGCAAACGAACAGGGGGCTCCTCTGAAGCTTTCTTT
14	.	TRBV19	.	TRBJ2-3	CASKESGNTDTQYF	TGTGCCAGTAAGGAGTCGGGGAACACAGATACGCAGTATTTT
16	TRBD2	TRBV19	.	TRBJ2-7	CASSNSAGAYSYEQYF	TGTGCCAGTAGTAATTCGGCGGGAGCATACTCCTACGAGCAGTACTTC
23	TRBD1	TRBV27	.	TRBJ2-1	CASSLRGTGASSGTPFELDEQFF	TGTGCCAGCAGTTTGAGGGGGACAGGGGCCAGTAGCGGGACTCCCTTCGAGTTAGATGAGCAGTTCTTC
16	TRBD2	TRBV18	.	TRBJ2-7	CASSQGLAGGVYEQYF	TGTGCCAGCTCACAGGGACTAGCGGGAGGTGTCTACGAGCAGTACTTC
19	TRBD2	TRBV19	.	TRBJ2-5	CASSILYRTSGIYQETQYF	TGTGCCAGTAGTATATTATACCGGACTAGCGGGATCTACCAAGAGACCCAGTACTTC
14	.	TRBV2	.	TRBJ2-7	CASNHGDTSYEQYF	TGTGCCAGCAACCATGGGGACACCTCCTACGAGCAGTACTTC
16	.	TRBV6-5	.	TRBJ2-1	CASSYAAGRLDNEQFF	TGTGCCAGCAGTTACGCGGCGGGACGCCTCGACAATGAGCAGTTCTTC
15	TRBD1	TRBV25-1	.	TRBJ1-4	CASSEFRDRYEKLFF	TGTGCCAGCAGTGAATTTAGGGACAGATATGAAAAACTGTTTTTT
15	.	TRBV7-2	once	TRBJ1-4	CASSFPQGIHEKLFF	TGTGCCAGCAGCTTCCCCCAGGGGATTCATGAAAAACTGTTTTTT
17	.	TRBV4-3	.	TRBJ1-5	CASSQNHPGVGNQPQHF	TGCGCCAGCAGCCAGAATCACCCGGGGGTGGGCAATCAGCCCCAGCATTTT